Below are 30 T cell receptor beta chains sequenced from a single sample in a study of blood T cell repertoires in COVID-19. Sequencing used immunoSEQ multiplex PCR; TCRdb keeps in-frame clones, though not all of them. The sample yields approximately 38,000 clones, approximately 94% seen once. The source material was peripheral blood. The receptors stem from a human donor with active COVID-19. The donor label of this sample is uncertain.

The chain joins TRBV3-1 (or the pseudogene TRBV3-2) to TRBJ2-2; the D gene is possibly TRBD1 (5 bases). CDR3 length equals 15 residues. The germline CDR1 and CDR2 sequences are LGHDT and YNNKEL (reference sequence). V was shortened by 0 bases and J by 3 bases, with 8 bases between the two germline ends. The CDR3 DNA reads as TGTGCCAGCAGCCAAGATCTCAGGGACACCGGGGAGCTGTTTTTT. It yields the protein CASSQDLRDTGELFF.

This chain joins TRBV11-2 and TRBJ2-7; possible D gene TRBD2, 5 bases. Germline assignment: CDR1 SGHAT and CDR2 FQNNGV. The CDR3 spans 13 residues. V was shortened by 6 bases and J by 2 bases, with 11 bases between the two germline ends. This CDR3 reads CASSWRSPYEQYF. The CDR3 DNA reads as TGTGCCAGCAGTTGGAGGTCCCCCTACGAGCAGTACTTC. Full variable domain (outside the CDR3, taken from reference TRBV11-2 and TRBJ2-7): EAGVAQSPRYKIIEKRQSVAFWCNPISGHATLYWYQQILGQGPKLLIQFQNNGVVDDSQLPKDRFSAERLKGVDSTLKIQPAKLEDSAVYLCASSWRSPYEQYFGPGTRLTVT.

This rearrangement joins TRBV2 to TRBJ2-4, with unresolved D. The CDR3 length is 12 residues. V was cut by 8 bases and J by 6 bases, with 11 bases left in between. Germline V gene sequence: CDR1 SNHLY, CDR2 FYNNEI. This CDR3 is CASERTGNIQYF. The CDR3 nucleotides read TGTGCCAGCGAGCGAACGGGAAACATTCAGTACTTC.

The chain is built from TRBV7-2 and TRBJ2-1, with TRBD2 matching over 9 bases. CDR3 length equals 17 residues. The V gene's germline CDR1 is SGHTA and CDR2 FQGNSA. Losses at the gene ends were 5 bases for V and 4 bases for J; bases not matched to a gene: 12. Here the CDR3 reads CASSAKAGGSNYNEQFF. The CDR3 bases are TGTGCCAGCAGCGCCAAAGCGGGAGGTTCAAATTACAATGAGCAGTTCTTC.

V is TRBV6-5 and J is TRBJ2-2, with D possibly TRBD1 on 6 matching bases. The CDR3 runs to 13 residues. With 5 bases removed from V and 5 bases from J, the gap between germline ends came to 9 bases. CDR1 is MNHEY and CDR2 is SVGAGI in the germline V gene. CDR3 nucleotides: TGTGCCAGCAGTAGGGGGTTAACCGGGGAGCTGTTTTTT. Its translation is CASSRGLTGELFF.

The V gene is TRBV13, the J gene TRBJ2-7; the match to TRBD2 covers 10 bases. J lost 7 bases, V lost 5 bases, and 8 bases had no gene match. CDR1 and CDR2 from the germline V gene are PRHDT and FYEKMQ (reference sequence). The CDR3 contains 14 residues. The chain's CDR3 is CASSPLAGAGEQYF. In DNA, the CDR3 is TGTGCCAGCAGCCCCCTAGCGGGAGCTGGGGAGCAGTACTTC.

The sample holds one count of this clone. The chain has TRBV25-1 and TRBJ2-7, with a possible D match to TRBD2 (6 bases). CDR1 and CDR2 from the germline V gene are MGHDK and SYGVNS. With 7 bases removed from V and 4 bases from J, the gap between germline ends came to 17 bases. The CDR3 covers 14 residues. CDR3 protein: CASTDGGKIYEQYF. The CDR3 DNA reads TGTGCCAGCACGGACGGAGGGAAGATTTACGAGCAGTACTTC.

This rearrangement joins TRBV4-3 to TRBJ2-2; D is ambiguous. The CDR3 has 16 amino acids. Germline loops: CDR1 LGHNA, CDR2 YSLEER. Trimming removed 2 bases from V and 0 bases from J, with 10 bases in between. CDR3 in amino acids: CASSQFSLANTGELFF. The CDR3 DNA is TGCGCCAGCAGCCAATTCAGTCTAGCGAACACCGGGGAGCTGTTTTTT.

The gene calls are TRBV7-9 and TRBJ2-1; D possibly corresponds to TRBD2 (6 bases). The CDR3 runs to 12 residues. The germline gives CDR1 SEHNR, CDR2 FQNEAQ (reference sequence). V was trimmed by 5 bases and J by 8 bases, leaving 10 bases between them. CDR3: CASSRASDEQFF. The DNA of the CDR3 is TGTGCCAGCAGCCGTGCTAGCGATGAGCAGTTCTTC.

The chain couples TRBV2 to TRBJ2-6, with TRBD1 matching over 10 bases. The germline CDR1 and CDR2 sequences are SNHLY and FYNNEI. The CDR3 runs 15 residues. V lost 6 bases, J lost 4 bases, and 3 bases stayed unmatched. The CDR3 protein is CASRTGGAGANVLTF. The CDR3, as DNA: TGTGCCAGCAGGACAGGGGGCGCCGGGGCCAACGTCCTGACTTTC.

In DNA form, the CDR3 reads TGTGCCAGCAGTTACTCGAGAGGGATCACTGAAGCTTTCTTT. Translation: CASSYSRGITEAFF. The genes are TRBV6-5 and TRBJ1-1; D gene unclear. V gave up 0 bases and J gave up 4 bases, with 9 bases separating them. The CDR3 extends over 14 amino acids. In germline, CDR1 is MNHEY, CDR2 SVGAGI.

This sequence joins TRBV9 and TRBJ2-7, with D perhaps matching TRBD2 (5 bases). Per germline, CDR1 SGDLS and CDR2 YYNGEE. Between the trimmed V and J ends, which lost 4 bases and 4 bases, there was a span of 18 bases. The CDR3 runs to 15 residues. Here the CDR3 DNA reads TGTGCCAGCAGCCTTCGGCTAGCTCCCTTATACGAGCAGTACTTC. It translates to CASSLRLAPLYEQYF.

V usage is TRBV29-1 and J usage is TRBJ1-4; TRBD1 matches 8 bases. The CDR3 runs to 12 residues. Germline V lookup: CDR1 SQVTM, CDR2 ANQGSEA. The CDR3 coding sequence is TGCACCGCGACAGGGGCGGGCGAAAAACTGTTTTTT. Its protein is CTATGAGEKLFF.

In DNA, the CDR3 is TGTGCCATCAGTGAGATTAGCGGGGGGAACGAGCAGTACTTC. Protein product: CAISEISGGNEQYF. V and J are TRBV10-3 and TRBJ2-7, with 10 bases matching TRBD2. With V trimmed by 2 bases and J by 5 bases, 3 bases remained unmatched. CDR3 size: 14 residues. Germline CDR1 is ENHRY and CDR2 is SYGVKD.

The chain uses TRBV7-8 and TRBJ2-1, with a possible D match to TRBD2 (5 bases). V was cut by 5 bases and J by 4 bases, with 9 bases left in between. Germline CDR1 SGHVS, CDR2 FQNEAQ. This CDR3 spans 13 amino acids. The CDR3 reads CASSPGSYNEQFF. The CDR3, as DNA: TGTGCCAGCAGCCCGGGGAGTTACAATGAGCAGTTCTTC. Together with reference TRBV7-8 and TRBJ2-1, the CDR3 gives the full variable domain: GAGVSQSPRYKVAKRGQDVALRCDPISGHVSLFWYQQALGQGPEFLTYFQNEAQLDKSGLPSDRFFAERPEGSVSTLKIQRTQQEDSAVYLCASSPGSYNEQFFGPGTRLTVL.

As DNA, the CDR3 is TGCGCCAGCAGTGAGTCGAGGGATGCTTTACCTTCTGGGGCCAACGTCCTGACTTTC. Protein sequence: CASSESRDALPSGANVLTF. The chain uses TRBV10-1 and TRBJ2-6; maybe TRBD2 (5 bases). CDR3 length: 19 residues. Germline V gives CDR1 WNHNN, CDR2 SYGVQD (reference sequence). Trimming took off 0 bases at V and 1 base at J, with 16 bases between the two ends.

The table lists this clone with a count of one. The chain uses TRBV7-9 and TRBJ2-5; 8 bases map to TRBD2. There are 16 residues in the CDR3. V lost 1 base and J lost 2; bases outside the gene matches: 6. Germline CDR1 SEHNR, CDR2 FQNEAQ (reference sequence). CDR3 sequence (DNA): TGTGCCAGCAGCTTAGGGCCCGGGGGGGGTCAAGAGACCCAGTACTTC. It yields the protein CASSLGPGGGQETQYF.

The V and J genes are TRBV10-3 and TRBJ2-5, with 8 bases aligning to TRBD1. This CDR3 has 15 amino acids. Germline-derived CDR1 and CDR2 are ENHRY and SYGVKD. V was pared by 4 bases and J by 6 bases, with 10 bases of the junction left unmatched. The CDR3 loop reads CAISAPSTGAKTQYF. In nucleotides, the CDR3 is TGTGCCATCAGTGCCCCATCGACAGGGGCGAAGACCCAGTACTTC.

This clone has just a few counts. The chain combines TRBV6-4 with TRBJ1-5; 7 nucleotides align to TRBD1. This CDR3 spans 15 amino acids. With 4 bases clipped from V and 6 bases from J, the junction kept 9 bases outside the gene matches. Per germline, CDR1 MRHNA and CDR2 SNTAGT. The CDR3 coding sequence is TGTGCCAGCAGTGCAGAACAGGGGCTTGGTCAGCCCCAGCATTTT. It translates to CASSAEQGLGQPQHF.

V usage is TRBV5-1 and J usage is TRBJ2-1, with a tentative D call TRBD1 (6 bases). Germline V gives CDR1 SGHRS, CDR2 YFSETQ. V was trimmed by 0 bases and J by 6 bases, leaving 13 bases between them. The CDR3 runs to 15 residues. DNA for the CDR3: TGCGCCAGCAGCTTGGTGGCAGGGGCCAGCAATGAGCAGTTCTTC. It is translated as CASSLVAGASNEQFF.

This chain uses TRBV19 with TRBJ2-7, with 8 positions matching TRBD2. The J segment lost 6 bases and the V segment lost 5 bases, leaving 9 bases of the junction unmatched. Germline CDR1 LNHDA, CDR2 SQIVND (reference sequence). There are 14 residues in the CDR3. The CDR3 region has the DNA TGTGCCAGTAGTTCCGGGACTAGTGGCTTCGAGCAGTACTTC. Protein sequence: CASSSGTSGFEQYF.

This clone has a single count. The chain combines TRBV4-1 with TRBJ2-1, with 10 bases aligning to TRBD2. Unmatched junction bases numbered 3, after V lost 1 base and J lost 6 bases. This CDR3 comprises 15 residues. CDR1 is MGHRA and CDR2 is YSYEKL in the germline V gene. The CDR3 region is CASSQGAGGPNEQFF. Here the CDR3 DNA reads TGCGCCAGCAGCCAAGGAGCGGGAGGGCCCAATGAGCAGTTCTTC.

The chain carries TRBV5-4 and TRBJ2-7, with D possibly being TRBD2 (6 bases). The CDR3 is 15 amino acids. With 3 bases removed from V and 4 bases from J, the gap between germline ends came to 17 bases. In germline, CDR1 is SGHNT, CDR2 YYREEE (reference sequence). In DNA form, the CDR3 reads TGTGCCAGCAGCTGGGGGACCGGGACTCAGTACGAGCAGTACTTC. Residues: CASSWGTGTQYEQYF.

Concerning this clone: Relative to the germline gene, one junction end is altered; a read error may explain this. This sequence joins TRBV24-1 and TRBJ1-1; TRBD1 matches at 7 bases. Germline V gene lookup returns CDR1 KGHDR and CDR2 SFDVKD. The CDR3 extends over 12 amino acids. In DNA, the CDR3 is TGTGCCACGAGTGAGGGGGCAGGGAAAGCTTTCTTT. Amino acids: CATSEGAGKAFF.

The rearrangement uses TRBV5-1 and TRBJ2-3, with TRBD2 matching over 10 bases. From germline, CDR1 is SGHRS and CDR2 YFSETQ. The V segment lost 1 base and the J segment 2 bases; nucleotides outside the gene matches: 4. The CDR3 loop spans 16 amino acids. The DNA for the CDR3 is TGCGCCAGCAGCTTGTTTAGCGGGGGGCCCACAGATACGCAGTATTTT. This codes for CASSLFSGGPTDTQYF.

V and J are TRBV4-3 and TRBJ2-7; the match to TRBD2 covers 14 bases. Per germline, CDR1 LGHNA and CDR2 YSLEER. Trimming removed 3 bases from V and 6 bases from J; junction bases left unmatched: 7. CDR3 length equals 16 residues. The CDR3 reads CASSQDGLAGGGEQYF. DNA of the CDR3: TGCGCCAGCAGCCAGGATGGACTAGCGGGAGGAGGCGAGCAGTACTTC.

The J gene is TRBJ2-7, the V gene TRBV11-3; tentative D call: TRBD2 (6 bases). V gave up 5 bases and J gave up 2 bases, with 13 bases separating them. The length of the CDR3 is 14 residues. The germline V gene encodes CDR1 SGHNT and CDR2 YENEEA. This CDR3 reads CASSGTPQPYEQYF. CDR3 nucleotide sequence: TGTGCCAGCAGCGGGACTCCCCAACCCTACGAGCAGTACTTC.

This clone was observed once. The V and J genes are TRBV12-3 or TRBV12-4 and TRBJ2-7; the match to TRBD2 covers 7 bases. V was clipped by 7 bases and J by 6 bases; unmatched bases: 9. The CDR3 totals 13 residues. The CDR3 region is CASNGGYTGEQYF. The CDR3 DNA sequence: TGTGCCAGCAACGGGGGGTACACCGGCGAGCAGTACTTC.

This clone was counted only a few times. CDR3 DNA sequence: TGCGCCAGCAGCTTGGGACAGAACTATGGCTACACCTTC. This sequence encodes CASSLGQNYGYTF. This chain links TRBV5-1 with TRBJ1-2; D may be TRBD1 (5 bases). The CDR3 loop spans 13 amino acids. Germline CDR1 SGHRS, CDR2 YFSETQ. Trimming removed 0 bases from V and 2 bases from J, with 5 bases in between.

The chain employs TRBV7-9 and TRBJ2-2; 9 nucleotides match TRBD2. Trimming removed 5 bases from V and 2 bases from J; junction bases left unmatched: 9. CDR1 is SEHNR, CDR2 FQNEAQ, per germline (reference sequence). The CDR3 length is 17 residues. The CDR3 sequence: CASSPSVAGVNTGELFF. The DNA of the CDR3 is TGTGCCAGCAGCCCAAGCGTAGCGGGGGTTAACACCGGGGAGCTGTTTTTT.